The clone carrying this T cell receptor beta chain was counted only a few times. Its target is unknown. The data were taken from a study of beta chain features in type 1 diabetes. Isolation of CD4+ naive, central memory, regulatory and stem cell-like memory cells was achieved by sorting via CD45RO/CCR7/CD25/CD127/CD95/CD27. Over 95% purity was reached by all sorted populations. TCRB transcripts that were expressed got sequenced, as all of the isolated RNA had been reverse transcribed. Data came from immunoSEQ multiplex PCR; TCRdb stores just in-frame clones and leaves some out. The table shows under 350,000 clones, with around 24% occurring only once. Study-level findings and limits: Any PCR bias toward short templates would affect both groups alike. Within each of all four CD4+ subsets, Type 1 diabetes patients had TCRB CDR3s that were moderately but significantly shorter. Within patients, naive, central memory and Treg TCRB repertoires seemed more similar than within healthy donors.

The CDR3 has 17 amino acids. Germline V gives CDR1 SEHNR, CDR2 FQNEAQ (reference sequence). Deletions cut 1 base from V and 0 bases from J, with 13 bases between. This receptor was taken from a woman aged 30 to 39 with type 1 diabetes. The specimen was naive CD4+ T cells from blood. V is TRBV7-9 and J is TRBJ1-5, with D tentatively TRBD1 (5 bases). The CDR3 nucleotides read TGTGCCAGCAGCTTAGGGGTACAGGCAGATAGCAATCAGCCCCAGCATTTT. It encodes CASSLGVQADSNQPQHF. The full variable domain, its missing parts supplied by reference TRBV7-9 and TRBJ1-5, is DTGVSQNPRHKITKRGQNVTFRCDPISEHNRLYWYRQTLGQGPEFLTYFQNEAQLEKSRLLSDRFSAERPKGSFSTLEIQRTEQGDSAMYLCASSLGVQADSNQPQHFGDGTRLSIL.